The 30 T cell receptor beta chains below come from one sample, sequenced in a study of blood T cell repertoires in COVID-19. Data came from immunoSEQ multiplex PCR; TCRdb stores just in-frame clones and leaves some out. This sample has about 110,000 clones, with about 85% found just once. Material for sequencing was peripheral blood. The source of these receptors is a man between 35 and 55 years old with acute or convalescent COVID-19.

This clone was seen only once. The chain has TRBV27 and TRBJ1-1, with a weak D call TRBD1 (6 bases). Germline CDR1 MNHEY, CDR2 SMNVEV (reference sequence). The CDR3 contains 15 residues. The ends were cut back, 2 bases at V and 2 bases at J, with 12 bases in the middle. CDR3 bases: TGTGCCAGCAGTTTACAGCAGGGGAGAAACACTGAAGCTTTCTTT. It specifies CASSLQQGRNTEAFF.

The chain recombines TRBV13 with TRBJ2-7, with 8 positions matching TRBD1. CDR3 length equals 14 residues. Per germline, CDR1 PRHDT and CDR2 FYEKMQ (reference sequence). J gave up 5 bases and V 5 bases, and 8 bases lay outside the gene matches. CDR3 in amino acids: CASSPRTGSDEQYF. For the CDR3, the DNA is TGTGCCAGCAGCCCCCGGACAGGGAGCGACGAGCAGTACTTC.

The genes are TRBV30 and TRBJ2-3, with TRBD1 identical over 8 bases. The CDR3 loop spans 15 amino acids. V lost 2 bases to trimming and J lost 0 bases; unmatched junction nucleotides: 4. Germline V gives CDR1 GTSNPN, CDR2 SVGIG (reference sequence). CDR3 protein: CAWSRDRSSTDTQYF. CDR3 in DNA: TGTGCCTGGAGTCGGGACAGGTCTAGCACAGATACGCAGTATTTT.

The rearrangement joins TRBV5-4 to TRBJ2-2, with 7 bases aligning to TRBD2. The CDR3 runs 14 residues. CDR1 and CDR2 (germline): SGHNT, YYREEE (reference sequence). The V and J ends lost 1 base and 3 bases, in that order; junction bases with no gene match: 0. The CDR3 region has the DNA TGTGCCAGCAGCTTGCGGGGGGACACCGGGGAGCTGTTTTTT. As protein: CASSLRGDTGELFF. The full variable domain, completed using reference TRBV5-4 and TRBJ2-2, is ETGVTQSPTHLIKTRGQQVTLRCSSQSGHNTVSWYQQALGQGPQFIFQYYREEENGRGNFPPRFSGLQFPNYSSELNVNALELDDSALYLCASSLRGDTGELFFGEGSRLTVL.

This sequence joins TRBV9 and TRBJ2-2; D is possibly TRBD2 (6 bases). This CDR3 has 18 residues. Germline lookup yields CDR1 SGDLS and CDR2 YYNGEE. Trimming cost V 3 bases and J 5 bases, with 23 bases left between them. CDR3 sequence reads: CASSAPGVPLRGTGELFF. DNA for the CDR3: TGTGCCAGCAGCGCCCCGGGGGTCCCTCTTCGGGGTACCGGGGAGCTGTTTTTT.

The rearrangement links TRBV4-1 to TRBJ2-1, with a possible D match to TRBD1 (7 bases). V lost 2 bases to trimming and J lost 8 bases, with 16 bases between them. The length of the CDR3 is 15 residues. The V gene's germline CDR1 is MGHRA and CDR2 YSYEKL. CDR3 nucleotide sequence: TGCGCCAGCAGCCAATGGAGGGGGCAAATCCATGAGCAGTTCTTC. Its protein is CASSQWRGQIHEQFF.

The V and J genes are TRBV19 and TRBJ2-3; no firm D call. The germline V gene encodes CDR1 LNHDA and CDR2 SQIVND (reference sequence). V was cut by 8 bases and J by 6 bases, with 12 bases left in between. CDR3 length: 12 residues. The CDR3, as DNA: TGTGCCAGTTTGGGTAGCTATGATACGCAGTATTTT. Its translation: CASLGSYDTQYF.

The gene calls are TRBV19 and TRBJ1-2; no clear D gene. V was cut by 5 bases and J by 8 bases, with 12 bases left in between. This CDR3 contains 12 residues. Per germline, CDR1 LNHDA and CDR2 SQIVND (reference sequence). CDR3 residues: CASSAGLFGYTF. The CDR3 DNA is TGTGCCAGTAGTGCCGGGTTGTTCGGCTACACCTTC.

This clone occurred a few times. This chain uses TRBV11-2 with TRBJ1-1; D uncertain. V was shortened by 3 bases and J by 6 bases, with 8 bases between the two germline ends. This CDR3 spans 12 amino acids. Germline lookup yields CDR1 SGHAT and CDR2 FQNNGV. The CDR3 spells CASSFVRAEAFF. The CDR3 DNA is TGTGCCAGCAGCTTCGTCCGGGCTGAAGCTTTCTTT.

The chain couples TRBV18 to TRBJ2-7; 9 bases match TRBD2. The CDR3 contains 14 residues. The V gene's germline CDR1 is KGHSH and CDR2 LQKENI. V gave up 6 bases and J gave up 5 bases; unmatched junction bases: 8. The CDR3 DNA reads as TGTGCCAGCTCGACTGGAGCGGGAGGAGACGAGCAGTACTTC. It translates to CASSTGAGGDEQYF.

In this sample, this clone turned up a few times. The V gene is TRBV6-1, the J gene TRBJ2-3; possible D gene TRBD2, 5 bases. Trimming left V 7 bases short and J 3 bases short, with 11 bases between. The CDR3 consists of 13 residues. Germline V CDR1 and CDR2: MNHNS, SASEGT. The CDR3 coding sequence is TGTGCCAGCACTCAATCGGGGACAGATACGCAGTATTTT. This codes for CASTQSGTDTQYF.

The rearrangement links TRBV5-5 to TRBJ2-2; weak D call: TRBD1 (6 bases). CDR1 and CDR2 (germline): SGHKS, YYEKEE (reference sequence). Trimming pared 0 bases from V and 5 bases from J, leaving 11 bases between. This CDR3 is built from 15 residues. The CDR3 nucleotides are TGTGCCAGCAGCTTGGCGATAAGGGGGACCGGGGAGCTGTTTTTT. The encoded protein is CASSLAIRGTGELFF.

The chain couples TRBV7-9 to TRBJ1-1; 7 positions match TRBD1. Germline V gene sequence: CDR1 SEHNR, CDR2 FQNEAQ (reference sequence). V shed 4 bases, J shed 1 base, and the junction held 6 bases outside the gene matches. This CDR3 contains 15 residues. CDR3 region: CASSSMGQRNTEAFF. The CDR3 region has the DNA TGTGCCAGCAGCTCAATGGGACAGAGGAACACTGAAGCTTTCTTT.

The V and J genes are TRBV27 and TRBJ1-6, with D possibly being TRBD1 (5 bases). V lost 4 bases and J lost 0, with 10 bases in between. The CDR3 is 16 amino acids. The germline V gene encodes CDR1 MNHEY and CDR2 SMNVEV (reference sequence). CDR3 protein: CASSWRQSSYNSPLHF. The CDR3 nucleotides read TGTGCCAGCAGTTGGAGACAGAGCTCCTATAATTCACCCCTCCACTTT.

This rearrangement joins TRBV7-2 to TRBJ2-7, with 9 bases that match TRBD2. The CDR3 is made up of 13 amino acids. Germline assignment: CDR1 SGHTA and CDR2 FQGNSA. The J segment lost 3 bases and the V segment lost 5 bases, leaving 2 bases of the junction unmatched. CDR3: CASSRGGGYEQYF. The CDR3 bases are TGTGCCAGCAGCCGCGGGGGGGGCTACGAGCAGTACTTC. Complete variable domain (other parts from reference TRBV7-2 and TRBJ2-7): GAGVSQSPSNKVTEKGKDVELRCDPISGHTALYWYRQSLGQGLEFLIYFQGNSAPDKSGLPSDRFSAERTGGSVSTLTIQRTQQEDSAVYLCASSRGGGYEQYFGPGTRLTVT.

The chain links TRBV4-1 to TRBJ1-6; D call uncertain. Per the germline V gene, CDR1 is MGHRA and CDR2 is YSYEKL. This CDR3 region has 12 residues. Trimming cost V 1 base and J 14 bases, with 9 bases left between them. In DNA form, the CDR3 reads TGCGCCAGCAGCCAAGGCGGCGGCTCCCTCCACTTT. Its protein is CASSQGGGSLHF.

The chain carries TRBV7-9 and TRBJ2-1; 13 bases align to TRBD2. The V and J ends lost 5 bases and 9 bases, in that order; junction bases with no gene match: 10. This CDR3 comprises 16 residues. The germline gives CDR1 SEHNR, CDR2 FQNEAQ (reference sequence). In nucleotides, the CDR3 is TGTGCCAGCAGCCCCCGGGGACTAGCGGGGCACGGTGAGCAGTTCTTC. This translates into CASSPRGLAGHGEQFF.

The chain recombines TRBV5-1 with TRBJ2-3; TRBD1 agrees at 7 bases. V was clipped by 3 bases and J by 0 bases; unmatched bases: 4. From germline, CDR1 is SGHRS and CDR2 YFSETQ. There are 15 residues in the CDR3. The CDR3 loop reads CASSWGQSSTDTQYF. CDR3 nucleotide sequence: TGCGCCAGCAGCTGGGGACAGTCTAGCACAGATACGCAGTATTTT.

The chain joins TRBV18 to TRBJ1-1, with 8 bases identical to TRBD1. Germline V gives CDR1 KGHSH, CDR2 LQKENI. With 3 bases clipped from V and 1 base from J, the junction kept 4 bases outside the gene matches. The CDR3 covers 15 residues. The CDR3 loop reads CASSPRQGSNTEAFF. The CDR3 nucleotides are TGTGCCAGCTCACCGAGACAGGGGTCGAACACTGAAGCTTTCTTT. The full variable domain, in which reference TRBV18 and TRBJ1-1 provide the parts outside the CDR3, is NAGVMQNPRHLVRRRGQEARLRCSPMKGHSHVYWYRQLPEEGLKFMVYLQKENIIDESGMPKERFSAEFPKEGPSILRIQQVVRGDSAAYFCASSPRQGSNTEAFFGQGTRLTVV.

This clone showed up just once. The chain employs TRBV3-1 (or the pseudogene TRBV3-2) and TRBJ1-2; 11 bases match TRBD1. Germline trimming cut 3 bases from V and 8 bases from J; bases unmatched to any gene: 5. CDR3 size: 14 residues. Germline V gene sequence: CDR1 LGHDT, CDR2 YNNKEL (reference sequence). CDR3 bases: TGTGCCAGCAGCCACGGACAGGGGGCGGGAGGCTACACCTTC. The encoded protein is CASSHGQGAGGYTF.

The chain is built from TRBV19 and TRBJ2-2, with TRBD1 matching 7 bases. V gave up 7 bases and J gave up 0 bases; unmatched junction bases: 11. Per the germline V gene, CDR1 is LNHDA and CDR2 is SQIVND (reference sequence). The CDR3 totals 17 residues. In DNA form, the CDR3 reads TGTGCCAGTACGGGACAGCGAGTGATATCGAACACCGGGGAGCTGTTTTTT. Its translation is CASTGQRVISNTGELFF.

The chain links TRBV5-1 to TRBJ2-3, with TRBD1 identical over 8 bases. V dropped 4 bases and J dropped 0; count of bases not matched to a gene: 4. The CDR3 sequence is 15 residues long. In germline, CDR1 is SGHRS, CDR2 YFSETQ. In DNA form, the CDR3 reads TGCGCCAGCAGCCCGGGACAGGCCAGCACAGATACGCAGTATTTT. Translated: CASSPGQASTDTQYF.

The rearrangement joins TRBV25-1 to TRBJ1-4; D gene ambiguous. Deletions cut 4 bases from V and 8 bases from J, with 17 bases between. In germline, CDR1 is MGHDK, CDR2 SYGVNS. The CDR3 spans 15 residues. CDR3 in DNA: TGTGCCAGCAGTGGGAGGACCGAAGGCGGGGAAAAACTGTTTTTT. Encoded protein: CASSGRTEGGEKLFF. Combining the CDR3 with reference TRBV25-1 and TRBJ1-4 gives the whole variable domain EADIYQTPRYLVIGTGKKITLECSQTMGHDKMYWYQQDPGMELHLIHYSYGVNSTEKGDLSSESTVSRIRTEHFPLTLESARPSHTSQYLCASSGRTEGGEKLFFGSGTQLSVL.

This clone came up once. The rearrangement joins TRBV6-5 to TRBJ1-2; D unresolved. The CDR3 length is 13 residues. Germline loops: CDR1 MNHEY, CDR2 SVGAGI. The V end was cut by 6 bases, the J end by 6 bases, with 14 bases between. The DNA of the CDR3 is TGTGCCAGCAGCCGAAGCGGGATGGATGGCTACACCTTC. Protein: CASSRSGMDGYTF.

V usage is TRBV7-2 and J usage is TRBJ1-4, with D maybe TRBD1 (5 bases). V lost 3 bases and J lost 5, with 13 bases in between. The CDR3 extends over 15 amino acids. Germline CDR1 reads SGHTA; CDR2 reads FQGNSA. The CDR3 DNA follows: TGTGCCAGCAGCTTGTTGTTCGGGGGGAATGAAAAACTGTTTTTT. It encodes CASSLLFGGNEKLFF.

The chain combines TRBV28 with TRBJ1-2; D possibly corresponds to TRBD1 (6 bases). CDR3 length: 12 amino acids. The germline CDR1 and CDR2 sequences are MDHEN and SYDVKM. Trimming left V 8 bases short and J 3 bases short, with 10 bases between. Here the CDR3 reads CASGQPYYGYTF. The CDR3 bases are TGTGCCAGCGGACAGCCCTACTATGGCTACACCTTC.

DNA of the CDR3: TGTGCCAGCAGTTTTTATCGGGAGGGGGACACCGGGGAGCTGTTTTTT. It specifies CASSFYREGDTGELFF. The rearrangement uses TRBV28 and TRBJ2-2, with 8 bases fitting TRBD2. The ends lost 3 bases at V and 3 bases at J; junction bases unmatched: 6. This CDR3 is 16 amino acids long. Per germline, CDR1 MDHEN and CDR2 SYDVKM.

The chain employs TRBV3-1 (or the pseudogene TRBV3-2) and TRBJ1-3; D gene ambiguous. The CDR3 is 12 residues long. V lost 4 bases, J lost 9 bases, and 10 bases lay in between. Germline V gene sequence: CDR1 LGHDT, CDR2 YNNKEL (reference sequence). The CDR3 nucleotides read TGTGCCAGCAGCCTCGGGGTGGGCACCATATATTTT. Translation gives CASSLGVGTIYF.

J is TRBJ1-1 and V is TRBV7-2, with D possibly TRBD1 on 5 matching bases. V was clipped by 2 bases and J by 1 base, with 8 bases between them. CDR1 is SGHTA and CDR2 is FQGNSA in the germline V gene. CDR3 length equals 14 residues. The CDR3 loop is CASSLFQGNTEAFF. CDR3 DNA sequence: TGTGCCAGCAGCTTATTCCAGGGGAACACTGAAGCTTTCTTT.

The rearrangement uses TRBV11-3 and TRBJ2-1, with 7 bases aligning to TRBD2. Looked up from germline, CDR1 is SGHNT and CDR2 is YENEEA. J gave up 4 bases and V 5 bases, and 8 bases lay outside the gene matches. The CDR3 is made up of 15 amino acids. CDR3 DNA: TGTGCCAGCAGCCCCAGAGCGGGGCCTTACAATGAGCAGTTCTTC. Its translation: CASSPRAGPYNEQFF.